The 19 T cell receptor beta chains below come from one sample, sequenced in a study of blood T cell repertoires in COVID-19. Sequencing used immunoSEQ multiplex PCR; TCRdb keeps in-frame clones, though not all of them. Here the sample spans about 190,000 clones, 84% being singletons. The sequenced material came from peripheral blood. These receptor sequences come from a human donor in a cohort sampled during active COVID-19.

The rearrangement links TRBV4-1 to TRBJ1-5; D gene uncertain. Germline assignment: CDR1 MGHRA and CDR2 YSYEKL. The V and J ends lost 0 bases and 5 bases respectively, with 5 bases between them. The length of the CDR3 is 13 residues. CDR3 amino acids: CASSQDRDQPQHF. The CDR3 nucleotides are TGCGCCAGCAGCCAAGATCGGGATCAGCCCCAGCATTTT.

The V and J genes are TRBV7-6 and TRBJ2-1; 10 bases match TRBD2. The CDR3 totals 15 residues. Germline V lookup: CDR1 SGHVS, CDR2 FNYEAQ. J was trimmed by 9 bases and V by 5 bases; bases with no gene match: 10. CDR3 sequence reads: CASSPQPLAGVEQFF. CDR3 sequence (DNA): TGTGCCAGCAGCCCCCAGCCCCTAGCGGGAGTTGAGCAGTTCTTC.

The V call is TRBV7-8, the J call TRBJ2-3, with D unresolved. V lost 5 bases and J lost 4, with 10 bases in between. The CDR3 covers 13 residues. The germline V gene has CDR1 SGHVS and CDR2 FQNEAQ. CDR3 region: CASSPTFADTQYF. The CDR3 nucleotides read TGTGCCAGCAGCCCTACCTTTGCAGATACGCAGTATTTT.

CDR3 in DNA: TGTGCCAGTAGTATAATGAGAGGTGAGCAGTTCTTC. This codes for CASSIMRGEQFF. V and J are TRBV19 and TRBJ2-1; D is unclear. Between the trimmed V and J ends, which lost 2 bases and 9 bases, there was a span of 8 bases. This CDR3 contains 12 residues. The germline V gene has CDR1 LNHDA and CDR2 SQIVND (reference sequence).

The CDR3 nucleotides are TGTGCCAGCAGCTTAGGTGGCGGGGGGAACCCAGAGACCCAGTACTTC. Amino acid sequence: CASSLGGGGNPETQYF. V gene TRBV7-2 combines with J gene TRBJ2-5; the match to TRBD2 covers 8 bases. The CDR3 length is 16 residues. The germline V gene encodes CDR1 SGHTA and CDR2 FQGNSA. V lost 1 base to trimming and J lost 4 bases; unmatched junction nucleotides: 8.

This clone has only a few counts. The genes are TRBV14 and TRBJ2-7; a possible D gene is TRBD1 (6 bases). V was shortened by 0 bases and J by 6 bases, with 15 bases between the two germline ends. The germline CDR1 and CDR2 sequences are SGHDN and FVKESK. The CDR3 has 15 residues. As DNA, the CDR3 is TGTGCCAGCAGCCAAGAGACAGGAATGAGCGGCGAGCAGTACTTC. It codes for CASSQETGMSGEQYF.

The V gene is TRBV6-5, the J gene TRBJ1-1; no firm D call. V was pared by 6 bases and J by 0 bases, with 8 bases between. This CDR3 is built from 13 residues. In germline, CDR1 is MNHEY, CDR2 SVGAGI. CDR3 in DNA: TGTGCCAGCAGCATAGGAGTGAACACTGAAGCTTTCTTT. Translation gives CASSIGVNTEAFF.

This chain joins TRBV5-1 and TRBJ2-3; 10 bases line up with TRBD1. The length of the CDR3 is 16 residues. The V and J ends lost 0 bases and 5 bases, in that order; junction bases with no gene match: 6. Germline loops: CDR1 SGHRS, CDR2 YFSETQ. The CDR3 nucleotides are TGCGCCAGCAGCTTGGAGTTGACAGGGGGCTTAGATACGCAGTATTTT. Protein product: CASSLELTGGLDTQYF.

This clone was counted only a few times. The chain joins TRBV6-5 to TRBJ1-5, with 7 bases lining up with TRBD1. CDR3 size: 12 residues. The trim removed 7 bases at V and 5 bases at J, leaving 2 bases unmatched. Germline V lookup: CDR1 MNHEY, CDR2 SVGAGI. Here the CDR3 DNA reads TGTGCCAGCACCACAGGGGATCAGCCCCAGCATTTT. Translated: CASTTGDQPQHF.

This clone has just one count. The chain links TRBV7-3 to TRBJ2-1; 11 positions agree with TRBD1. Trimming took 5 bases from V and 4 from J; bases not matched to a gene: 19. This CDR3 is 20 amino acids long. Germline V gives CDR1 SGHTA, CDR2 FQGTGA. CDR3 sequence reads: CASSPTQYRDRGSRYNEQFF. In DNA form, the CDR3 reads TGTGCCAGCAGCCCCACACAGTACCGGGACAGGGGGTCCAGATACAATGAGCAGTTCTTC.

The chain has TRBV10-3 and TRBJ1-2, with TRBD1 matching 9 bases. The CDR3 is 14 residues long. From germline, CDR1 is ENHRY and CDR2 SYGVKD. Losses at the gene ends were 6 bases for V and 3 bases for J; bases not matched to a gene: 5. The CDR3 protein is CAIRGDREDYGYTF. Here the CDR3 DNA reads TGTGCCATCAGGGGGGACAGGGAGGACTATGGCTACACCTTC.

The chain couples TRBV4-1 to TRBJ1-5; D is uncertain. The CDR3 is 16 amino acids. Germline V gene sequence: CDR1 MGHRA, CDR2 YSYEKL. V gave up 0 bases and J gave up 2 bases, with 11 bases separating them. The chain's CDR3 is CASSQEMGIGNQPQHF. Here the CDR3 DNA reads TGCGCCAGCAGCCAAGAAATGGGCATTGGCAATCAGCCCCAGCATTTT.

V and J are TRBV19 and TRBJ2-2; 7 bases agree with TRBD2. Per germline, CDR1 LNHDA and CDR2 SQIVND (reference sequence). The CDR3 is 13 residues long. The CDR3 nucleotides read TGTGCAGTCCGACTAGCCAACACCGGGGAGCTGTTTTTT. Protein product: CAVRLANTGELFF.

The chain recombines TRBV15 with TRBJ1-1, with D possibly matching TRBD1 (6 bases). V dropped 4 bases and J dropped 2 bases, with 14 bases sitting between them. This CDR3 region has 15 residues. The V gene's germline CDR1 is LNHNV and CDR2 YYDKDF (reference sequence). CDR3 sequence: CATSNPPGGNTEAFF. DNA for the CDR3: TGTGCCACCAGCAACCCCCCGGGGGGCAACACTGAAGCTTTCTTT.

V gene TRBV19 combines with J gene TRBJ1-5; no firm D call. Between the trimmed V and J ends, which lost 7 bases and 4 bases, there was a span of 11 bases. Germline V gene lookup returns CDR1 LNHDA and CDR2 SQIVND (reference sequence). This CDR3 has 13 amino acids. The CDR3 protein is CASTFGWNQPQHF. In DNA, the CDR3 is TGTGCCAGTACCTTCGGTTGGAATCAGCCCCAGCATTTT. The variable domain in full, completed from reference TRBV19 and TRBJ1-5, reads DGGITQSPKYLFRKEGQNVTLSCEQNLNHDAMYWYRQDPGQGLRLIYYSQIVNDFQKGDIAEGYSVSREKKESFPLTVTSAQKNPTAFYLCASTFGWNQPQHFGDGTRLSIL.

This chain uses TRBV5-1 with TRBJ1-2; D perhaps matches TRBD1 (5 bases). V dropped 0 bases and J dropped 8 bases, with 17 bases sitting between them. Germline assignment: CDR1 SGHRS and CDR2 YFSETQ. The CDR3 sequence is 15 residues long. The CDR3 region is CASSLGQLHQGGYTF. CDR3 bases: TGCGCCAGCAGCTTGGGACAGTTGCACCAGGGAGGCTACACCTTC. The full variable domain, its missing parts supplied by reference TRBV5-1 and TRBJ1-2, is KAGVTQTPRYLIKTRGQQVTLSCSPISGHRSVSWYQQTPGQGLQFLFEYFSETQRNKGNFPGRFSGRQFSNSRSEMNVSTLELGDSALYLCASSLGQLHQGGYTFGSGTRLTVV.

V gene TRBV7-8 combines with J gene TRBJ2-2; no definite D call. Germline V gene lookup returns CDR1 SGHVS and CDR2 FQNEAQ. CDR3 length equals 16 residues. The V gene lost 2 bases and the J gene lost 1 base, with 11 bases spanning the gap. CDR3 bases: TGTGCCAGCAGCTTATTTGGGCAGCTGAACACCGGGGAGCTGTTTTTT. Translating it yields CASSLFGQLNTGELFF.

The V and J genes are TRBV28 and TRBJ1-3; weak D call: TRBD1 (5 bases). Trimming took off 5 bases at V and 4 bases at J, with 12 bases between the two ends. Germline-derived CDR1 and CDR2 are MDHEN and SYDVKM. CDR3 length: 14 amino acids. The CDR3, as DNA: TGTGCCAGCAGTGACCAGGGAGGAGGAAACACCATATATTTT. It translates to CASSDQGGGNTIYF.

V and J are TRBV10-3 and TRBJ2-5; the match to TRBD1 covers 9 bases. V dropped 7 bases and J dropped 4; count of bases not matched to a gene: 7. Germline V CDR1 and CDR2: ENHRY, SYGVKD. CDR3 length: 14 residues. CDR3 sequence: CAIKWTGDSETQYF. CDR3 DNA sequence: TGTGCCATCAAATGGACAGGGGATTCAGAGACCCAGTACTTC.